This TCR beta chain was sequenced for a study of blood T cell repertoires in COVID-19 (dated by TCRdb to about 2020). With regard to the full study: The collaborator samples originated in the United States, Italy and Spain and spanned the acute and convalescent phases of COVID-19. Samples were obtained from the ongoing ImmuneRACE study (first 160 participants) and from 1,254 subjects provided by 6 global collaborators. Deeply sampled blood TCRbeta repertoires from subjects exposed to, actively infected with, or recovered from COVID-19 were included in the dataset. Sample metadata almost always included a de-identified subject ID, COVID-19 status, age in years and sex. The material from the prospective study consisted of cDNA or gDNA derived from T cells, B-cell-depleted T cells, or PBMCs. HLA class I and class II types, where available, came from metadata supplied by the sample provider rather than from assay-based typing. The repertoires were made available in a free public database intended to serve as a resource for research on the immune response to SARS-CoV-2. Broader findings and caveats from the paper: How much clinical and demographic metadata was included differed by source and by participant, and the metadata was provided uncurated.

Concerning this clone itself: The antigen it binds to is not known. There are no base qualities to consult, and no much larger clone falls within one base.

TCRbeta CDR3 regions were amplified from genomic DNA by means of the immunoSEQ Assay, a bias-controlled multiplex PCR. Regarding the original processing steps: Within the assay, amplification of reference gene primers was used to estimate how many nucleated cells each sample contained. To quantify the absolute abundance of each unique TCRbeta CDR3 rearrangement, sequence reads were collapsed and filtered. For each sample, productive Simpson clonality was calculated by taking the square root of Simpson's diversity index across productive rearrangements. Here the immuneACCESS table is served through TCRdb, limited to in-frame sequences with V and J called. Missing clones are a known gap in these copies; in checked studies unresolved V genes cover under half, and the rest lacks a known reason. For V, J and clone size, that table is used; D and trimming come from the DNA. This sample holds under 300,000 clones; around 85% were observed only once. Of the sample, more than 1.2% is held by the ten largest clones.

At one collaborating source in Seattle, patients were enrolled during active infection and were followed longitudinally through the course of disease. Whole blood was collected in K2EDTA tubes by collaborating institutions according to the institutions' own protocols. Collaborator samples were shipped for TCRbeta analysis as frozen whole blood, isolated PBMCs, or DNA extracted from either sample type. Material for sequencing was peripheral blood. The receptor comes from a human donor with COVID-19, enrolled during active disease. The donor label of this sample is uncertain.

The nucleotide sequence is TGTGCCAGCAGTGAGGAAGTGGGAGGAAAACTGTTTTTT. Its translation reads: CASSEEVGGKLFF. The chain employs TRBV2 and TRBJ1-4, with the D gene not clear enough to name. Per the germline V gene, SNHLY is the CDR1 and FYNNEI is the CDR2. V is shortened by 3 bases, J by 10 bases, and the region joining them spans 12 bases. The CDR3 has 13 amino acids, counting the end cysteine and phenylalanine. The sequence is cut down to CDR3 DNA, 39 bases in frame from base 1.